These 18 T cell receptor beta chains came from one sample sequenced in a study of T cell changes during pregnancy in multiple sclerosis. Method: immunoSEQ multiplex PCR; TCRdb's copy keeps in-frame clones and lacks some. The data show fewer than 55,000 clones, with roughly 88% seen just once and about 4.7% held by the top ten. Sequencing used peripheral blood, obtained in the second trimester of pregnancy. The receptors originated from a female donor in good health, enrolled as a control in a pregnancy study.

This clone was counted only a few times. The gene calls are TRBV6-4 and TRBJ2-1, with 7 bases identical to TRBD2. Germline CDR1 MRHNA, CDR2 SNTAGT. Trimming took 5 bases from V and 7 from J; bases not matched to a gene: 11. This CDR3 is built from 15 residues. The CDR3 loop is CASSSGSGEMNEQFF. CDR3 coding DNA: TGTGCCAGCAGTTCCGGGAGCGGGGAGATGAATGAGCAGTTCTTC.

The chain carries TRBV25-1 and TRBJ2-5; no clear D gene. The CDR3 totals 11 residues. The germline V gene has CDR1 MGHDK and CDR2 SYGVNS. V gave up 4 bases and J gave up 3 bases, with 3 bases separating them. The CDR3 coding sequence is TGTGCCAGCAGTGTAAAAGAGACCCAGTACTTC. Translating it yields CASSVKETQYF.

The chain has TRBV10-2 and TRBJ2-7, with 10 bases identical to TRBD2. The CDR3 is 16 residues long. The V and J ends lost 4 bases and 4 bases, in that order; junction bases with no gene match: 10. Germline CDR1 reads WSHSY; CDR2 reads SAAADI. The CDR3 region has the DNA TGCGCCAGCAGTGCGCTAGCGGGAGATAGTTCGTACGAGCAGTACTTC. Translation: CASSALAGDSSYEQYF.

The genes are TRBV2 and TRBJ1-1, with D hard to call. Germline V gives CDR1 SNHLY, CDR2 FYNNEI. The length of the CDR3 is 15 residues. V was trimmed by 0 bases and J by 0 bases, leaving 8 bases between them. The CDR3 DNA reads TGTGCCAGCAGTGAAGCGCTTCGGGTGAACACTGAAGCTTTCTTT. Protein: CASSEALRVNTEAFF.

The chain is built from TRBV10-3 and TRBJ2-4; tentative D call: TRBD2 (6 bases). Trimming shortened V by 10 bases and J by 1 base, and 17 bases separated the two germline ends. The CDR3 sequence is 15 residues long. Germline CDR1 reads ENHRY; CDR2 reads SYGVKD. The CDR3: CATRESSAAKNIQYF. The CDR3 nucleotides are TGTGCCACCCGGGAGAGTTCGGCGGCCAAAAACATTCAGTACTTC.

The rearrangement links TRBV10-2 to TRBJ2-4; TRBD2 matches 9 bases. This CDR3 region has 16 residues. V lost 3 bases and J lost 8; bases outside the gene matches: 11. From germline, CDR1 is WSHSY and CDR2 SAAADI. This CDR3 reads CASSERRRGGGDIQYF. The CDR3 DNA sequence: TGCGCCAGCAGTGAACGACGGCGGGGGGGCGGAGACATTCAGTACTTC.

This clone occurred a few times. This chain connects TRBV30 to TRBJ1-1; D is undetermined. Trimming left V 5 bases short and J 0 bases short, with 10 bases between. The CDR3 runs to 13 residues. Germline V gene data show CDR1 as GTSNPN and CDR2 as SVGIG (reference sequence). For the CDR3, the DNA is TGTGCCTGGGACCGGGTCATGAACACTGAAGCTTTCTTT. As protein: CAWDRVMNTEAFF.

The gene calls are TRBV27 and TRBJ1-5, with TRBD1 identical over 7 bases. The CDR3 totals 14 residues. Unmatched junction bases numbered 3, after V lost 3 bases and J lost 4 bases. CDR1 is MNHEY and CDR2 is SMNVEV in the germline V gene (reference sequence). DNA for the CDR3: TGTGCCAGCAGTTTGACAGGGATTAATCAGCCCCAGCATTTT. It translates to CASSLTGINQPQHF.

This clone was seen only a few times. The gene calls are TRBV7-2 and TRBJ1-5, with D perhaps matching TRBD1 (5 bases). The CDR3 contains 14 residues. Germline V gene data show CDR1 as SGHTA and CDR2 as FQGNSA. V was shortened by 4 bases and J by 1 base, with 8 bases between the two germline ends. DNA for the CDR3: TGTGCCAGCAGCTCCGGGGGGAGCAATCAGCCCCAGCATTTT. Translated: CASSSGGSNQPQHF. Full variable domain (remainder filled in from reference TRBV7-2 and TRBJ1-5): GAGVSQSPSNKVTEKGKDVELRCDPISGHTALYWYRQSLGQGLEFLIYFQGNSAPDKSGLPSDRFSAERTGGSVSTLTIQRTQQEDSAVYLCASSSGGSNQPQHFGDGTRLSIL.

This clone was detected a few times. The identical CDR3 is also encoded by other nucleotide sequences in the sample. V and J are TRBV9 and TRBJ1-1; D possibly corresponds to TRBD1 (6 bases). V lost 2 bases and J 1 base, leaving 6 bases between the germline ends. CDR3 length: 13 amino acids. The germline V gene encodes CDR1 SGDLS and CDR2 YYNGEE. This chain's CDR3 is CASSVTGNTEAFF. For the CDR3, the DNA is TGTGCCAGCAGCGTGACAGGGAACACTGAAGCTTTCTTT. Full variable domain (outside the CDR3, taken from reference TRBV9 and TRBJ1-1): DSGVTQTPKHLITATGQRVTLRCSPRSGDLSVYWYQQSLDQGLQFLIQYYNGEERAKGNILERFSAQQFPDLHSELNLSSLELGDSALYFCASSVTGNTEAFFGQGTRLTVV.

The J gene is TRBJ2-5, the V gene TRBV6-5; 8 nucleotides align to TRBD1. CDR1 and CDR2 (germline): MNHEY, SVGAGI. The CDR3 consists of 15 residues. The J segment lost 5 bases and the V segment lost 6 bases, leaving 11 bases of the junction unmatched. The CDR3 sequence: CASSLGQGAWETQYF. In DNA, the CDR3 is TGTGCCAGCAGCCTAGGTCAGGGGGCGTGGGAGACCCAGTACTTC.

This chain joins TRBV30 and TRBJ2-5; 8 positions match TRBD2. Germline CDR1 reads GTSNPN; CDR2 reads SVGIG (reference sequence). V trimming: 3 bases; J trimming: 2 bases; junction bases outside the gene matches: 11. The CDR3 consists of 16 residues. The CDR3, as DNA: TGTGCCTGGAGGGGCGTGCGACTAGCGACTCAAGAGACCCAGTACTTC. The encoded protein is CAWRGVRLATQETQYF.

This clone showed up just a few times. The rearrangement uses TRBV27 and TRBJ1-2; D possibly corresponds to TRBD1 (6 bases). Germline CDR1 and CDR2: MNHEY and SMNVEV (reference sequence). The CDR3 extends over 13 amino acids. Trimming took off 6 bases at V and 8 bases at J, with 16 bases between the two ends. CDR3 nucleotide sequence: TGTGCCAGCAGCAATACAGGGAGCAAGGGCTACACCTTC. The encoded protein is CASSNTGSKGYTF.

This clone appeared a single time. The chain employs TRBV19 and TRBJ1-5, with TRBD1 identical over 7 bases. This CDR3 region has 15 residues. Losses at the gene ends were 6 bases for V and 3 bases for J; bases not matched to a gene: 8. Per the germline V gene, CDR1 is LNHDA and CDR2 is SQIVND (reference sequence). CDR3: CASRDRQGHNQPQHF. Here the CDR3 DNA reads TGTGCCAGTAGGGATCGACAGGGCCACAATCAGCCCCAGCATTTT.

The V gene is TRBV9, the J gene TRBJ1-1; 8 bases map to TRBD1. The ends lost 0 bases at V and 4 bases at J; junction bases unmatched: 11. Germline V CDR1 and CDR2: SGDLS, YYNGEE. CDR3 length: 17 residues. In nucleotides, the CDR3 is TGTGCCAGCAGCGTAGACCCCTCGACAGGGGTCGGCACTGAAGCTTTCTTT. It specifies CASSVDPSTGVGTEAFF.

This chain uses TRBV9 with TRBJ1-2; 8 bases match TRBD1. CDR1 is SGDLS and CDR2 is YYNGEE in the germline V gene. This CDR3 is 15 amino acids long. J lost 2 bases, V lost 0 bases, and 3 bases had no gene match. The CDR3 reads CASSVVAGGNYGYTF. The DNA for the CDR3 is TGTGCCAGCAGCGTAGTGGCAGGGGGCAACTATGGCTACACCTTC.

The genes are TRBV4-1 and TRBJ1-6; 8 bases are a match to TRBD1. There are 14 residues in the CDR3. Unmatched junction bases numbered 4, after V lost 1 base and J lost 11 bases. Germline CDR1 and CDR2: MGHRA and YSYEKL. In DNA form, the CDR3 reads TGCGCCAGCAGCCAAGTTGACAGGGGAACACCCCTCCACTTT. Translation: CASSQVDRGTPLHF.

The chain has TRBV5-1 and TRBJ2-7; 7 nucleotides agree with TRBD2. Germline V lookup: CDR1 SGHRS, CDR2 YFSETQ. With 2 bases clipped from V and 2 bases from J, the junction kept 4 bases outside the gene matches. The CDR3 is made up of 14 amino acids. This CDR3 is CASSLGGRAYEQYF. The CDR3 nucleotides are TGCGCCAGCAGCTTAGGTGGGAGGGCCTACGAGCAGTACTTC.